This entry concerns a single TCR beta chain. This entry comes from a study of blood T cell repertoires in COVID-19. Study-wide background: The United States, Italy and Spain were the sources of the acute and convalescent COVID-19 samples. T cells, B-cell-depleted T cells, or PBMCs provided the cDNA or gDNA that served as material.

Germline loops: CDR1 SSHAT, CDR2 FNYEAQ (reference sequence). The CDR3 extends over 15 amino acids. V lost 0 bases, J lost 9 bases, and 7 bases stayed unmatched. Original methodology: Reference gene primer amplification gave nucleated cell count estimates. Sequenced by immunoSEQ multiplex PCR; TCRdb stores in-frame clones only, minus some. V, J and clone size reflect that table, while D and trimming were determined from the DNA. The sample lists about 120,000 clones, more than 60% occurring once. The chain couples TRBV7-7 to TRBJ2-1, with 8 bases identical to TRBD2. The sequence derives from a man in his 70s with acute or convalescent COVID-19. Sequences were obtained from peripheral blood. Here the CDR3 DNA reads TGTGCCAGCAGCTTAGCAACGGGGGGGGCTAGTGAGCAGTTCTTC. Protein sequence: CASSLATGGASEQFF.